What follows are 29 T cell receptor beta chains derived from one specimen sequenced in a study of shared clonotypes between healthy human individuals. Libraries were prepared by immunoSEQ multiplex PCR; TCRdb keeps only in-frame clonotypes and omits some of them. Of approximately 2,300,000 clones in the sample, around 92% are singletons; the top ten hold about 0.41%. Sequencing used naive CD4+ T cells from PBMCs. Subset of the sample: CD45RA+ positively selected. These receptors were collected from a young man in good health. Some clones in this sample may be carry-over from other donors' samples.

The chain couples TRBV10-3 to TRBJ2-2; D may match TRBD1 or TRBD2 (6 bases each). Trimming shortened V by 2 bases and J by 7 bases, and 14 bases separated the two germline ends. The CDR3 is 15 residues long. Germline V gene lookup returns CDR1 ENHRY and CDR2 SYGVKD. CDR3 bases: TGTGCCATCAGTGAGAGTCGGGGGCTAGGCGGGGAGCTGTTTTTT. As protein: CAISESRGLGGELFF.

The chain couples TRBV27 to TRBJ2-7, with 10 bases lining up with TRBD2. This CDR3 is 16 amino acids long. J gave up 1 base and V 3 bases, and 6 bases lay outside the gene matches. CDR1 and CDR2 from the germline V gene are MNHEY and SMNVEV (reference sequence). The CDR3 spells CASSLGLARVSYEQYF. The CDR3 nucleotides are TGTGCCAGCAGTTTGGGACTAGCGCGGGTATCCTACGAGCAGTACTTC.

About this clone itself: Additional DNA sequences in this sample encode the identical CDR3. The chain links TRBV18 to TRBJ2-7; a weak D match, TRBD1 (6 bases). Germline loops: CDR1 KGHSH, CDR2 LQKENI. The CDR3 is 14 residues long. Trimming took 3 bases from V and 2 from J, leaving 11 bases between them. The CDR3 reads CASSPGAVTYEQYF. The CDR3 DNA is TGTGCCAGCTCACCGGGGGCAGTAACCTACGAGCAGTACTTC.

This clone was seen only a few times. This chain joins TRBV4-3 and TRBJ1-2; the match to TRBD1 covers 8 bases. Unmatched junction bases numbered 11, after V lost 0 bases and J lost 8 bases. This CDR3 has 16 residues. The V gene's germline CDR1 is LGHNA and CDR2 YSLEER. The CDR3 nucleotides are TGCGCCAGCAGCCAAGATTTGACAGGGGTGCTTCGAGGCTACACCTTC. This sequence encodes CASSQDLTGVLRGYTF.

V is TRBV30 and J is TRBJ1-4; tentatively, D is TRBD1 (5 bases). Trimming removed 4 bases at V and 2 bases at J, with 20 bases between. This CDR3 region has 17 residues. The V gene's germline CDR1 is GTSNPN and CDR2 SVGIG (reference sequence). Here the CDR3 reads CAWTVGPGWGTNEKLFF. CDR3 bases: TGTGCCTGGACCGTGGGTCCAGGGTGGGGGACTAATGAAAAACTGTTTTTT.

This rearrangement joins TRBV6-7 to TRBJ1-5; 7 positions match TRBD1. TRBV6-7 is classed as an ORF, of uncertain function. Unmatched junction bases numbered 7, after V lost 2 bases and J lost 3 bases. This CDR3 is built from 16 residues. The DNA of the CDR3 is TGTGCCAGCAGTTACCCGAGGGGACAGATCAATCAGCCCCAGCATTTT. Protein sequence: CASSYPRGQINQPQHF.

V is TRBV27 and J is TRBJ2-2, with 7 nucleotides matching TRBD1. Trimming cost V 0 bases and J 7 bases; bases outside gene matches: 8. The CDR3 runs to 16 residues. CDR1 is MNHEY and CDR2 is SMNVEV in the germline V gene (reference sequence). The CDR3 DNA is TGTGCCAGCAGTTTATCACAACAGGGGATGGGCGGGGAGCTGTTTTTT. Protein product: CASSLSQQGMGGELFF.

The rearrangement joins TRBV7-3 to TRBJ2-3; perhaps TRBD2 as D (6 bases). Germline V lookup: CDR1 SGHTA, CDR2 FQGTGA. This CDR3 has 16 residues. The V gene lost 4 bases and the J gene lost 6 bases, with 20 bases spanning the gap. CDR3 DNA sequence: TGTGCCAGCAGCTCTAATCGGGACTCTGGTATCGATACGCAGTATTTT. This translates into CASSSNRDSGIDTQYF.

As to this clone: At the DNA level, this CDR3 is encoded by other sequences in the same sample as well. V and J are TRBV29-1 and TRBJ2-6; D uncertain. Germline CDR1 and CDR2: SQVTM and ANQGSEA. This CDR3 has 13 residues. Trimming removed 4 bases at V and 0 bases at J, with 4 bases between. CDR3 coding DNA: TGCAGCGTTGGGAACTCTGGGGCCAACGTCCTGACTTTC. The encoded protein is CSVGNSGANVLTF.

The CDR3 region is CASSTGFLYGYTF. In nucleotides, the CDR3 is TGTGCCAGTAGTACGGGATTTCTCTATGGCTACACCTTC. The chain uses TRBV19 and TRBJ1-2; D gene ambiguous. The CDR3 extends over 13 amino acids. V lost 4 bases, J lost 4 bases, and 10 bases lay in between. CDR1 and CDR2 (germline): LNHDA, SQIVND (reference sequence).

This chain connects TRBV5-1 to TRBJ1-1; D is possibly TRBD1 (6 bases). V was cut by 4 bases and J by 1 base, with 17 bases left in between. The CDR3 runs to 16 residues. Germline CDR1 is SGHRS and CDR2 is YFSETQ. The CDR3 nucleotides are TGCGCCAGCAGCCCCCAGGGGTTAATATGGAACACTGAAGCTTTCTTT. Translating it yields CASSPQGLIWNTEAFF. The full variable domain, rest sourced from reference TRBV5-1 and TRBJ1-1, is KAGVTQTPRYLIKTRGQQVTLSCSPISGHRSVSWYQQTPGQGLQFLFEYFSETQRNKGNFPGRFSGRQFSNSRSEMNVSTLELGDSALYLCASSPQGLIWNTEAFFGQGTRLTVV.

There are a few counts of this clone. As DNA, the CDR3 is TGCAGTGCCCACTCAGAAGGCTACACCTTC. This codes for CSAHSEGYTF. This chain links TRBV20-1 with TRBJ1-2, with no clear D. Per the germline V gene, CDR1 is DFQATT and CDR2 is SNEGSKA (reference sequence). The CDR3 totals 10 residues. The V and J ends lost 6 bases and 8 bases respectively, with 10 bases between them.

This chain links TRBV10-3 with TRBJ2-1; no reliable D call. V lost 0 bases and J lost 8, with 8 bases in between. The CDR3 runs to 13 residues. Germline V gene lookup returns CDR1 ENHRY and CDR2 SYGVKD. DNA of the CDR3: TGTGCCATCAGTGAGTCGGGTATCCATGAGCAGTTCTTC. Amino acid sequence: CAISESGIHEQFF.

V gene TRBV29-1 combines with J gene TRBJ1-2; D perhaps matches TRBD1 (5 bases). Trimming left V 6 bases short and J 8 bases short, with 16 bases between. Germline lookup yields CDR1 SQVTM and CDR2 ANQGSEA. The CDR3 length is 12 residues. The CDR3 DNA reads as TGCAGCGTGGGGCGTCACGGACCCGGCTACACCTTC. Protein product: CSVGRHGPGYTF.

The chain links TRBV5-1 to TRBJ1-4; TRBD1 matches 8 bases. The V gene end was trimmed by 2 bases and the J gene end by 12 bases; junction bases not matched to a gene: 9. This CDR3 is 14 amino acids long. Germline V gene sequence: CDR1 SGHRS, CDR2 YFSETQ. The CDR3 protein is CASSLDRGLRELFF. The DNA for the CDR3 is TGCGCCAGCAGCTTAGACAGGGGTCTGAGGGAACTGTTTTTT.

This chain links TRBV5-4 with TRBJ2-7; 7 bases fit TRBD1. The length of the CDR3 is 16 residues. Losses at the gene ends were 0 bases for V and 2 bases for J; bases not matched to a gene: 8. Germline values: CDR1 SGHNT, CDR2 YYREEE (reference sequence). CDR3 region: CASSLGSGTAPYEQYF. CDR3 nucleotide sequence: TGTGCCAGCAGCTTGGGTTCCGGGACAGCTCCCTACGAGCAGTACTTC. The complete variable domain, with remaining parts taken from reference TRBV5-4 and TRBJ2-7, reads ETGVTQSPTHLIKTRGQQVTLRCSSQSGHNTVSWYQQALGQGPQFIFQYYREEENGRGNFPPRFSGLQFPNYSSELNVNALELDDSALYLCASSLGSGTAPYEQYFGPGTRLTVT.

The chain combines TRBV4-1 with TRBJ2-2, with 14 nucleotides matching TRBD2. The V gene's germline CDR1 is MGHRA and CDR2 YSYEKL. The CDR3 spans 20 residues. V dropped 2 bases and J dropped 7; count of bases not matched to a gene: 15. The CDR3 DNA is TGCGCCAGCAGCCAACCGGGACAGGGGACTAGCGGGAGATTAGGCGGGGAGCTGTTTTTT. Translating gives CASSQPGQGTSGRLGGELFF.

The CDR3 here is CASSIVKGSGTAYEQYF. CDR3 nucleotides: TGTGCCAGTAGTATAGTCAAGGGATCTGGAACTGCCTACGAGCAGTACTTC. The chain uses TRBV19 and TRBJ2-7; no reliable D call. The CDR3 is 17 residues long. With 1 base removed from V and 2 bases from J, the gap between germline ends came to 18 bases. Germline CDR1 reads LNHDA; CDR2 reads SQIVND (reference sequence).

The rearrangement uses TRBV7-9 and TRBJ2-2, with 8 bases that match TRBD2. The junction had 14 bases not matched to a gene; V was cut back by 9 bases and J by 8 bases. Germline CDR1 reads SEHNR; CDR2 reads FQNEAQ (reference sequence). The CDR3 contains 15 residues. CDR3: CASGLASGVLGELFF. CDR3 in DNA: TGTGCCAGTGGACTAGCATCTGGGGTTTTGGGGGAGCTGTTTTTT.

This rearrangement joins TRBV6-6 to TRBJ1-5; D remains unclear. Germline V lookup: CDR1 MNHNY, CDR2 SVGAGI (reference sequence). This CDR3 comprises 14 residues. Trimming removed 7 bases from V and 3 bases from J, with 13 bases in between. CDR3 DNA sequence: TGTGCCAGCACTGCACAGAACCTCAATCAGCCCCAGCATTTT. Amino acid sequence: CASTAQNLNQPQHF.

A word on this clone: Other DNA sequences in this sample translate to the same CDR3. The rearrangement joins TRBV10-1 to TRBJ2-7, with D tentatively TRBD2 (5 bases). The V and J ends lost 2 bases and 3 bases respectively, with 11 bases between them. Germline values: CDR1 WNHNN, CDR2 SYGVQD (reference sequence). CDR3 length equals 14 residues. CDR3 DNA: TGCGCCAGCAGTGAGGGGCTAGCTGGCTACGAGCAGTACTTC. It is translated as CASSEGLAGYEQYF.

V is TRBV5-1 and J is TRBJ2-1; 12 nucleotides align to TRBD1. The CDR3 runs 15 residues. V was clipped by 2 bases and J by 8 bases; unmatched bases: 5. Germline-derived CDR1 and CDR2 are SGHRS and YFSETQ. CDR3 region: CASSFVGQGAHEQFF. CDR3 coding DNA: TGCGCCAGCAGCTTTGTGGGACAGGGGGCCCATGAGCAGTTCTTC.

The chain couples TRBV11-2 to TRBJ2-7; 9 bases map to TRBD1. CDR1 and CDR2 from the germline V gene are SGHAT and FQNNGV. The J segment lost 2 bases and the V segment lost 3 bases, leaving 2 bases of the junction unmatched. The CDR3 totals 14 residues. Here the CDR3 DNA reads TGTGCCAGCAGCTTGACAGGGGGGACCTACGAGCAGTACTTC. Translation: CASSLTGGTYEQYF.

The rearrangement uses TRBV11-2 and TRBJ1-1; D unclear. There are 13 residues in the CDR3. Trimming removed 3 bases from V and 4 bases from J, with 9 bases in between. Germline V CDR1 and CDR2: SGHAT, FQNNGV. As DNA, the CDR3 is TGTGCCAGCAGCTTGGGTGGGTTCACTGAAGCTTTCTTT. Amino acid sequence: CASSLGGFTEAFF.

This clone came up once. In the same sample, other DNA sequences code for this CDR3. V usage is TRBV6-5 and J usage is TRBJ2-2; D ambiguous. CDR3 length equals 11 residues. The germline gives CDR1 MNHEY, CDR2 SVGAGI. Trimming cost V 6 bases and J 1 base, with 0 bases left between them. Written as DNA, the CDR3 is TGTGCCAGCAGGAACACCGGGGAGCTGTTTTTT. It specifies CASRNTGELFF.

This clone was recorded once. This chain joins TRBV2 and TRBJ2-7, with 7 bases identical to TRBD2. The CDR3 is made up of 14 amino acids. V gave up 7 bases and J gave up 4 bases; unmatched junction bases: 10. Germline CDR1 and CDR2: SNHLY and FYNNEI. This CDR3 reads CASTRLAQTYEQYF. Written as DNA, the CDR3 is TGTGCCAGCACAAGACTAGCCCAGACTTACGAGCAGTACTTC.

The chain links TRBV29-1 to TRBJ2-1; TRBD2 agrees at 15 bases. Germline V gives CDR1 SQVTM, CDR2 ANQGSEA. With 7 bases clipped from V and 9 bases from J, the junction kept 7 bases outside the gene matches. The CDR3 contains 14 residues. The CDR3 nucleotides read TGCAGCGGTATAGGACTAGCGGGAGGGGGTGAGCAGTTCTTC. It encodes CSGIGLAGGGEQFF.

The chain is built from TRBV7-3 and TRBJ2-1, with TRBD1 matching 7 bases. V shed 5 bases, J shed 5 bases, and the junction held 12 bases outside the gene matches. The CDR3 runs 16 residues. In germline, CDR1 is SGHTA, CDR2 FQGTGA. The chain's CDR3 is CASSKTRDRVDNEQFF. CDR3 in DNA: TGTGCCAGCAGCAAGACTCGCGACAGGGTTGACAATGAGCAGTTCTTC. Full variable domain (rest looked up from reference TRBV7-3 and TRBJ2-1): GAGVSQTPSNKVTEKGKYVELRCDPISGHTALYWYRQSLGQGPEFLIYFQGTGAADDSGLPNDRFFAVRPEGSVSTLKIQRTERGDSAVYLCASSKTRDRVDNEQFFGPGTRLTVL.

This chain uses TRBV7-6 with TRBJ1-1, with D possibly TRBD1 on 5 matching bases. The CDR3 contains 15 residues. CDR1 is SGHVS, CDR2 FNYEAQ, per germline. V shed 5 bases and J shed 0 bases, with 13 bases lying between them. Here the CDR3 reads CASSPGGEMNTEAFF. CDR3 DNA: TGTGCCAGCAGCCCAGGAGGGGAGATGAACACTGAAGCTTTCTTT.